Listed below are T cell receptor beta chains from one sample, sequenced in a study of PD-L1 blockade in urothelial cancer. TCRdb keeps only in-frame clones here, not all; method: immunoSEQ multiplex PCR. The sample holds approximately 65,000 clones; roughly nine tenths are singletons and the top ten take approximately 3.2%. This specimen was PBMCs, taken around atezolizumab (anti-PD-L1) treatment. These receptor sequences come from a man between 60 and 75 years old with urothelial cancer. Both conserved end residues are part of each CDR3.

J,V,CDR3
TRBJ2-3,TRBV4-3,CASSLDRVEQYF
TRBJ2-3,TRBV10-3,CAISESGGSTDTQYF
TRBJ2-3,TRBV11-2,CASDRGPRTDTQYF
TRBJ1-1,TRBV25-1,CASVAGVDTEAFF
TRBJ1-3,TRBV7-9,CASSFKRGTEGSGNTIYF
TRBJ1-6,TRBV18,CASSPLQGGASPLHF
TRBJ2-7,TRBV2,CASSDSAGGLYEQYF
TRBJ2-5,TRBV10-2,CASQSSGTGPRWVVRETQYF
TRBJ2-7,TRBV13,CASSHRTGMRYEQYF
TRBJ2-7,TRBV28,CASSLLGQGVSGEQYF
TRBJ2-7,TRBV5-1,CASSLYAGSYEQYF
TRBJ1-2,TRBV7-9,CASSLDAMGNYGYTF
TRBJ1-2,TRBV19,CASSIQGLYGYTF
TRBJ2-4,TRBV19,CASSTRTGAKNIQYF
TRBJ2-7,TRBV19,CASSTGASYEQYF
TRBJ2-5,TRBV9,CASSVAQVGGRGQETQYF
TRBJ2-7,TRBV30,CAWSVPWAEQYF
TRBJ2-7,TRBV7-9,CASSLAAGDEQYF
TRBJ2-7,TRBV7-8,CASSLVPSGGPTHYEQYF
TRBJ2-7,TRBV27,CASSGGASYEQYF
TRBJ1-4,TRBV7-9,CARRTEGGSPTNEKLFF
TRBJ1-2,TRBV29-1,CSVGTGLSYGYTF
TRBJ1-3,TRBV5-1,CASSPGGFGNTIYF
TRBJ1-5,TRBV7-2,CASSSGGNSNQPQHF
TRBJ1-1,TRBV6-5,CASSTYSSEAFF
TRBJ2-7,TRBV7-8,CASSPDRGHYEQYF
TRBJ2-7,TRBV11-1,CASSLIWGPYEQYF
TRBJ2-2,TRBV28,CASSPTSGSKLVGELFF
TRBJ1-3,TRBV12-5,CASGLQPGQPGSGNTIYF
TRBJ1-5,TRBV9,CASSPRDSPNQPQHF
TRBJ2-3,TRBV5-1,CASSSGVVSDTQYF
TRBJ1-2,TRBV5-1,CASRDRMGLSYTF
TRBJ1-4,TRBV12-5,CASGPGTGYEKLFF
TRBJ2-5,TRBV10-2,CASTQGGAETQYF
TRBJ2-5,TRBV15,CATSSIDRREQETQYF
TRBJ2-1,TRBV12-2,CASRSYWRGSSYNEQFF
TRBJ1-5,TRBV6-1,CASSESGFGGSWPQHF
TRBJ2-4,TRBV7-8,CASSLDSDIQYF
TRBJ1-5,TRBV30,CAWSLEFNQPQHF
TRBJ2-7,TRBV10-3,CASGAAGEIDEQYF
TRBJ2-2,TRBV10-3,CAISVTGANTGELFF
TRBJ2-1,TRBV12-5,CASGLVPSGRNEQFF
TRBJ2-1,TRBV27,CASRPFAGTHYNEQFF
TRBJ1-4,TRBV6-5,CASGGGKEKLFF
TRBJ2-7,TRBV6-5,CASSYTGGRYEQYF
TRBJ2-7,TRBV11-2,CASSLTGTGGSNEQYF
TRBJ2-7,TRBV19,CASSISGTGAYEQYF
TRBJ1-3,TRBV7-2,CASSLGGSGNTIYF
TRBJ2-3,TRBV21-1,CASSGGTDTQYF
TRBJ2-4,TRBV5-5,CASTSRGQGLNIQYF
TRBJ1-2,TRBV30,CAWTNSQGGNGYTF
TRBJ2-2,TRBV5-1,CASKRAGPGFIPGELFF
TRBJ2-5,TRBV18,CASSSGLQETQYF